What follows are 7 T cell receptor beta chains derived from one specimen sequenced in a study of T cell responses to AZD1222 COVID-19 vaccine. Repertoires were generated with immunoSEQ multiplex PCR, while TCRdb's copy carries only in-frame clones and drops some. The sample yields 150,000 or so clones, about 91% seen once. The sample was peripheral blood, taken 28 days after the second AZD1222 dose. The receptors were gathered from an adult who received the AZD1222 COVID-19 vaccine.

This clone came up once. The CDR3 nucleotides are TGTGCCAGCAGCCTGGGGGTCGGCGAGCAGTACTTC. It encodes CASSLGVGEQYF. The J gene is TRBJ2-7, the V gene TRBV7-9; possibly TRBD1 or TRBD2 for D (5 bases each). The germline V and J ends were trimmed by 5 bases and 6 bases, with 11 bases remaining between them. In germline, CDR1 is SEHNR, CDR2 FQNEAQ (reference sequence). This CDR3 has 12 amino acids.

The chain combines TRBV3-1 (or the pseudogene TRBV3-2) with TRBJ2-6; D not certain. Germline values: CDR1 LGHDT, CDR2 YNNKEL (reference sequence). Trimming left V 4 bases short and J 3 bases short, with 16 bases between. CDR3 size: 17 residues. The CDR3 is CASSPTRLTLGANVLTF. Here the CDR3 DNA reads TGTGCCAGCAGCCCCACCCGCTTAACGCTTGGGGCCAACGTCCTGACTTTC.

The chain carries TRBV10-3 and TRBJ1-3; a weak D match, TRBD1 (5 bases). The CDR3 loop spans 16 amino acids. V lost 6 bases and J lost 0, with 15 bases in between. Per germline, CDR1 ENHRY and CDR2 SYGVKD. The DNA of the CDR3 is TGTGCCATCAGCGGGGGGTTATCCGGCTCTGGAAACACCATATATTTT. Amino acid sequence: CAISGGLSGSGNTIYF.

This rearrangement joins TRBV2 to TRBJ2-5, with 7 bases lining up with TRBD2. The CDR3 sequence is 13 residues long. CDR1 is SNHLY and CDR2 is FYNNEI in the germline V gene. J gave up 2 bases and V 8 bases, and 5 bases lay outside the gene matches. The CDR3 here is CASSPGLQETQYF. CDR3 nucleotides: TGTGCCAGCTCTCCGGGACTACAAGAGACCCAGTACTTC.

The chain has TRBV28 and TRBJ1-2; D possibly corresponds to TRBD1 (6 bases). The CDR3 is 16 amino acids. V was cut by 7 bases and J by 3 bases, with 21 bases left in between. Germline V gene data show CDR1 as MDHEN and CDR2 as SYDVKM. CDR3 in amino acids: CASTSPAGAHDYGYTF. CDR3 coding DNA: TGTGCCAGCACCTCCCCGGCGGGGGCCCACGACTATGGCTACACCTTC.

The chain is built from TRBV9 and TRBJ1-2, with D unresolved. Trimming removed 3 bases at V and 7 bases at J, with 25 bases between. This CDR3 has 17 amino acids. In germline, CDR1 is SGDLS, CDR2 YYNGEE. The CDR3 DNA is TGTGCCAGCAGCGGGGTAGCGCTGGGAAGAGAGGGCTTTGGCTACACCTTC. It encodes CASSGVALGREGFGYTF. The full variable domain, its missing parts supplied by reference TRBV9 and TRBJ1-2, is DSGVTQTPKHLITATGQRVTLRCSPRSGDLSVYWYQQSLDQGLQFLIQYYNGEERAKGNILERFSAQQFPDLHSELNLSSLELGDSALYFCASSGVALGREGFGYTFGSGTRLTVV.

The CDR3, as DNA: TGTGCCAGTACCAACCAGGGACTAGCGGGTCCTATAGCCAAAAACATTCAGTACTTC. This sequence encodes CASTNQGLAGPIAKNIQYF. The chain uses TRBV19 and TRBJ2-4; TRBD2 matches 12 bases. The CDR3 is 19 residues long. Trimming took 7 bases from V and 0 from J; bases not matched to a gene: 13. The germline gives CDR1 LNHDA, CDR2 SQIVND (reference sequence).